The source of this TCR beta chain is a study of blood T cell repertoires in COVID-19. Overall study context: Some COVID-19 samples were acute and others convalescent; all came from the United States, Italy and Spain.

Between the trimmed V and J ends, which lost 5 bases and 0 bases, there was a span of 11 bases. The CDR3 contains 16 residues. Germline V gene sequence: CDR1 MDHEN, CDR2 SYDVKM. Measured with immunoSEQ multiplex PCR; TCRdb has only the in-frame clones, and not every one. Among more than 70,000 clones listed, 86% were seen once. This receptor was taken from a woman aged 80 or over in a cohort sampled during active or convalescent COVID-19. The gene calls are TRBV28 and TRBJ2-6, with D uncertain. The specimen was peripheral blood. In DNA form, the CDR3 reads TGTGCCAGCAGTCAGGTACCTCACTCTGGGGCCAACGTCCTGACTTTC. Its protein is CASSQVPHSGANVLTF.